The clone carrying this T cell receptor (beta chain) appeared many times. Its antigen is unknown. This sample is drawn from a study of identical twins. TCRdb analysed the 5' RACE reads with MiXCR anew, one entry per CDR3 protein. The data show approximately 1.8 million distinct CDR3 sequences, with under 35% seen just once and around 0.3% held by the top ten. Study-level points and caveats: Shared out-of-frame alpha sequences (those common to twins) showed excess low generation probability. The authors drew conclusions from cross-sectional statistical analysis rather than following the same donors.

Sequences were obtained from cord blood. This receptor was taken from a newborn girl in good health.

CDR3 nucleotide sequence: TGCGCCAGCAGCTTGTCGGGCGATCCCTACGAGCAGTACTTC. Its protein is CASSLSGDPYEQYF. The chain is built from TRBV5-1 and TRBJ2-7; D gene uncertain. The V gene lost 1 base and the J gene lost 2 bases, with 10 bases spanning the gap. This CDR3 is 14 amino acids long. CDR1 is SGHRS, CDR2 YFSETQ, per germline.